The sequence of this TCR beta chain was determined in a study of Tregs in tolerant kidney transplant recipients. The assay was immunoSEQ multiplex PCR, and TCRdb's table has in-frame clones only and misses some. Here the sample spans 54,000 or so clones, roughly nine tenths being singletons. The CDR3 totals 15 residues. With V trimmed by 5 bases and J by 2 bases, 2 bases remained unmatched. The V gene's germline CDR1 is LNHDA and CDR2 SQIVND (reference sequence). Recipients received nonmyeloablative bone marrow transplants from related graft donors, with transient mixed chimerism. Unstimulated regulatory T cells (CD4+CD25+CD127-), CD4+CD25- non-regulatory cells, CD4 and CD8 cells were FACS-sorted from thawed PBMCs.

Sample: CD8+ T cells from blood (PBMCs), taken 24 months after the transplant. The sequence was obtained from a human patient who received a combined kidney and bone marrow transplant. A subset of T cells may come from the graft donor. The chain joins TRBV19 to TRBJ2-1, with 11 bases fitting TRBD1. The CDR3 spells CASSSGQGAYNEQFF. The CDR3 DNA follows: TGTGCCAGTAGTTCGGGACAGGGGGCCTACAATGAGCAGTTCTTC. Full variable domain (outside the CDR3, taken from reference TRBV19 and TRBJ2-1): DGGITQSPKYLFRKEGQNVTLSCEQNLNHDAMYWYRQDPGQGLRLIYYSQIVNDFQKGDIAEGYSVSREKKESFPLTVTSAQKNPTAFYLCASSSGQGAYNEQFFGPGTRLTVL.